The rows below give T cell receptor beta chains drawn from one sample of a study of CD8 T cells in Susac syndrome. TCRdb used MiXCR to reprocess the immunoSEQ multiplex PCR reads, holding one entry per CDR3 protein. The table records over 150,000 distinct CDR3 sequences, 90% to 97% of them present only once. Sequencing was done on a sample of CD4+ T cells from PBMCs. The source is a human donor with Susac syndrome. CDR3s include the opening cysteine and the closing phenylalanine or tryptophan. Each record gives: D gene, clone size, V gene, J gene, CDR3 DNA, CDR3 protein. D genes are given only for firm matches. Some rows have no size entry. The others give once, few or many, or a class for an expanded clone.

d_gene: -
abundance: -
v_gene: TRBV7-9
j_gene: TRBJ2-7
CDR3nt: TGTGCCAGCAGCCGGTCCTCCTACGAGCAGTACTTC
CDR3aa: CASSRSSYEQYF

d_gene: TRBD2
abundance: -
v_gene: TRBV28
j_gene: TRBJ2-1
CDR3nt: TGTGCCAGCAGTCCTAGCGGGAGCTACAATGAGCAGTTCTTC
CDR3aa: CASSPSGSYNEQFF

d_gene: -
abundance: once
v_gene: TRBV28
j_gene: TRBJ1-1
CDR3nt: TGTGCCAGCAGTTTAGAGGGGACTAAAGCTTTCTTT
CDR3aa: CASSLEGTKAFF

d_gene: TRBD2
abundance: -
v_gene: TRBV27
j_gene: TRBJ2-1
CDR3nt: TGTGCCAGTTTCCGGCTAGCGGATAACTACAATGAGCAGTTCTTC
CDR3aa: CASFRLADNYNEQFF

d_gene: -
abundance: -
v_gene: TRBV3-1
j_gene: TRBJ2-1
CDR3nt: TGTGCCAGCAGCCAAGCCGGGACTTCCTTTACCAATGAGCAGTTCTTC
CDR3aa: CASSQAGTSFTNEQFF

d_gene: TRBD2
abundance: -
v_gene: TRBV20-1
j_gene: TRBJ2-1
CDR3nt: TGCAGTGCTACCGGGACTAGCGGGAGCAATGAGCAGTTCTTC
CDR3aa: CSATGTSGSNEQFF

d_gene: -
abundance: -
v_gene: TRBV5-1
j_gene: TRBJ2-1
CDR3nt: TGCGCCAGCAGCTTGGCCTCGATCCTTTCCTACAATGAGCAGTTCTTC
CDR3aa: CASSLASILSYNEQFF

d_gene: -
abundance: -
v_gene: TRBV29-1
j_gene: TRBJ2-7
CDR3nt: TGCAGCGTCGCCGGGCCCACGGAGGAGCAGTACTTC
CDR3aa: CSVAGPTEEQYF

d_gene: -
abundance: once
v_gene: TRBV29-1
j_gene: TRBJ1-5
CDR3nt: TGCAGCGCAGGGGCCCGGGATCAGCCCCAGCATTTT
CDR3aa: CSAGARDQPQHF

d_gene: TRBD1
abundance: few
v_gene: TRBV12-3/TRBV12-4
j_gene: TRBJ1-5
CDR3nt: TGTGCCAGCAGTCGGACAGGGGGCAATCAGCCCCAGCATTTT
CDR3aa: CASSRTGGNQPQHF

d_gene: TRBD2
abundance: -
v_gene: TRBV2
j_gene: TRBJ2-1
CDR3nt: TGTGCCAGCAGTGAGGGGGGGGGACCGTACAATGAGCAGTTCTTC
CDR3aa: CASSEGGGPYNEQFF

d_gene: TRBD1
abundance: -
v_gene: TRBV6-5
j_gene: TRBJ1-2
CDR3nt: TGTGCCAGCAGTTACTTCGTGAGTCAAGGGACAGCCTATGGCTACACCTTC
CDR3aa: CASSYFVSQGTAYGYTF

d_gene: -
abundance: -
v_gene: TRBV10-3
j_gene: TRBJ2-1
CDR3nt: TGTGCCATCCAGGGCTACAATGAGCAGTTCTTC
CDR3aa: CAIQGYNEQFF

d_gene: TRBD1
abundance: -
v_gene: TRBV30
j_gene: TRBJ1-5
CDR3nt: TGTGCCTGGAGTGTAAAGACAGGGGGTGGCAATCAGCCCCAGCATTTT
CDR3aa: CAWSVKTGGGNQPQHF

d_gene: -
abundance: once
v_gene: TRBV29-1
j_gene: TRBJ1-1
CDR3nt: TGCAGCGTTGATGGCCCAGGTATGAACACTGAAGCTTTCTTT
CDR3aa: CSVDGPGMNTEAFF

d_gene: -
abundance: few
v_gene: TRBV5-6
j_gene: TRBJ1-1
CDR3nt: TGTGCCAGCAGCTTACGACTGAACACTGAAGCTTTCTTT
CDR3aa: CASSLRLNTEAFF

d_gene: -
abundance: -
v_gene: TRBV18
j_gene: TRBJ1-1
CDR3nt: TGTGCCAGCTCACAGGGGGAAGGGATGAACACTGAAGCTTTCTTT
CDR3aa: CASSQGEGMNTEAFF

d_gene: -
abundance: -
v_gene: TRBV7-3
j_gene: TRBJ1-5
CDR3nt: TGTGCCAGCAGCCTGACTACGGCCTTATGGAATCAGCCCCAGCATTTT
CDR3aa: CASSLTTALWNQPQHF

d_gene: TRBD1
abundance: -
v_gene: TRBV28
j_gene: TRBJ2-5
CDR3nt: TGTGCCAGCAGTGGGGGACAGGGGTGGAAGGAGACCCAGTACTTC
CDR3aa: CASSGGQGWKETQYF

d_gene: TRBD1
abundance: -
v_gene: TRBV19
j_gene: TRBJ1-2
CDR3nt: TGTGCCAGTAGCGGGCGGAGACAGGGAAGGTCTACTAACTATGGCTACACCTTC
CDR3aa: CASSGRRQGRSTNYGYTF

d_gene: TRBD1
abundance: -
v_gene: TRBV5-1
j_gene: TRBJ2-3
CDR3nt: TGCGCCAGCAGCGACCTCGACAGGGTGGCAGATACGCAGTATTTT
CDR3aa: CASSDLDRVADTQYF

d_gene: -
abundance: -
v_gene: TRBV4-1
j_gene: TRBJ1-3
CDR3nt: TGCGCCAGCAGCCAACCTTTGGGACCTGGAAACACCATATATTTT
CDR3aa: CASSQPLGPGNTIYF

d_gene: TRBD2
abundance: once
v_gene: TRBV15
j_gene: TRBJ2-2
CDR3nt: TGTGCCACCAGCACGGGACTAGCGCTTAACACCGGGGAGCTGTTTTTT
CDR3aa: CATSTGLALNTGELFF

d_gene: -
abundance: -
v_gene: TRBV12-3/TRBV12-4
j_gene: TRBJ1-1
CDR3nt: TGTGCCAGCAGTTATGGGCAGAAGAACACTGAAGCTTTCTTT
CDR3aa: CASSYGQKNTEAFF

d_gene: -
abundance: -
v_gene: TRBV5-6
j_gene: TRBJ2-6
CDR3nt: TGTGCCAGCAGCTCTATCGGCTCTGGGGCCAACGTCCTGACTTTC
CDR3aa: CASSSIGSGANVLTF

d_gene: TRBD1
abundance: once
v_gene: TRBV20-1
j_gene: TRBJ2-7
CDR3nt: TGCAGTGCTCTCCGGGACAGGGGGCTTTACGAGCAGTACTTC
CDR3aa: CSALRDRGLYEQYF

d_gene: -
abundance: -
v_gene: TRBV30
j_gene: TRBJ1-1
CDR3nt: TGTGCCTGGGTGACCTGGAAGAACACTGAAGCTTTCTTT
CDR3aa: CAWVTWKNTEAFF

d_gene: -
abundance: -
v_gene: TRBV30
j_gene: TRBJ2-3
CDR3nt: TGTGCCTGGAGTGTATCCGCGGCCGGAGATACGCAGTATTTT
CDR3aa: CAWSVSAAGDTQYF

d_gene: -
abundance: -
v_gene: TRBV7-8
j_gene: TRBJ2-3
CDR3nt: TGTGCCAGCAGCTTAGGGGGGATAGATACGCAGTATTTT
CDR3aa: CASSLGGIDTQYF